Here is one TCR beta chain with its context. Its specific antigen is unknown. Base qualities are not recorded, but no much larger clone differs from it by a single base. The sample comes from a study of CD8+ T cells in alopecia areata (dated by TCRdb to the late 2010s). In the study overall: Treated patients were enrolled in an open-label pilot trial of oral tofacitinib at 5 to 10 mg twice daily for moderate-to-severe alopecia areata. Tofacitinib was administered for 6 to 18 months, and 6 months of follow-up off drug were then conducted to assess delayed response and recurrence. Disease severity in treated patients was measured with the SALT score, which quantifies the percentage of affected scalp surface area. In both human patients and the C3H/HeJ mouse model, the study applied high-throughput TCRbeta sequencing to look at T cell clonal expansion in alopecia areata. Human TCRbeta sequencing covered scalp tissue and sorted CD4+ and CD8+ peripheral blood T cells from patchy and totalis/universalis alopecia areata patients and healthy controls. Tofacitinib-treated patients had biopsies at baseline and at 4 and 24 weeks of treatment, with a later scalp biopsy in several patients. Scalp clonality was compared across normal scalp (n=4), patchy alopecia areata scalp (n=8), and alopecia totalis/universalis scalp (n=8). RNA was obtained with the PAXgene miRNA kit for fixed scalp, the miRNeasy kit for PBMCs, and the RNeasy kit for mouse skin. immunoSEQ multiplex PCR using 35 Vbeta forward primers and 13 Jbeta reverse primers was used to amplify TCRbeta CDR3 regions. Broad study findings and their caveats: With tofacitinib, both scalp clonality and the number of expanded CD8+ clones among the top 100 scalp clones went down significantly. Because the treated cohort was small and had just a single nonresponder, larger studies are needed to establish links between baseline CD8+ expansion and response. During tofacitinib treatment, many expanded lesional clones stuck around in both scalp and blood, and this persistence may partly explain why relapse happens after treatment is stopped. Shared TCR sequences between patients were less evident than in mice, which may be partly attributable to HLA diversity in the patient population. Unlike mouse skin, which is dominated by gammadelta T cells, normal human skin has resident alphabeta T cells that are also sequenced, and this complicates analysis of the scalp TCR repertoire. Compared with normal scalp, lesional scalp had higher clonality and more expanded CD8+ clones, particularly in alopecia totalis/universalis, a pattern that suggests antigenic drive.

According to the germline V gene, CDR1 reads MNHEY and CDR2 reads SVGAGI. The CDR3 starts with the cysteine, ends with the phenylalanine, and has 14 residues. Just CDR3 DNA is preserved here, 42 bases in frame from base 1. Trimming costs V 2 bases and J 5 bases, and their ends lie 10 bases apart. Library preparation was by the immunoSEQ multiplex PCR assay. To provide template for TCR sequencing, every sample had RNA extracted and reverse transcribed into cDNA. SuperScript III was used to make first-strand cDNA, primed with a 2:1 mix of oligo-dT and random hexamers. A synthetic immune receptor repertoire was used to gauge amplification bias, and whatever bias remained was removed computationally. The paper's processing steps were these. After raw reads were preprocessed to remove errors, the CDR3 was defined following IMGT conventions as running from the conserved cysteine to phenylalanine. Clonality was calculated as 1 minus Shannon entropy normalized by log2 of the number of productive unique TCRs. Whether each scalp clone was CD4 or CD8 was inferred by checking scalp TCRbeta sequences against the CD4 and CD8 repertoires from sorted blood. The table was pulled from immuneACCESS by TCRdb, which kept in-frame rearrangements only. Such tables lose some clones; where checked, under half of the loss comes from unresolved V genes, and the rest has no known cause. V and J calls and clone size are those listed in that table; D and trimming were worked out from the DNA. The sample table shows 95,000 to 100,000 clones, and about 64% are seen once. The top ten hold 15% to 18% of the sample.

Taken with the paper, the label for time point translates to: more than three weeks on oral tofacitinib. What the treatment or condition label conveys for this sample: oral pan-JAK inhibitor, 5-10 mg twice daily. Lesional scalp punch biopsies and peripheral blood were obtained from alopecia areata patients. PBMCs were isolated by density centrifugation and stained for CD3, CD4 and CD8, after which CD4+ and CD8+ T cells were sorted on a FACSAria. The clonotype comes from a human donor with alopecia areata. Rearrangement joined TRBV6-5 to TRBJ1-5, with TRBD1 as a weak D call on 5 bases. The sequencing used CD8+ T cells sorted from blood, collected at week 4, from a patient treated with tofacitinib. The DNA reads as follows: TGTGCCAGCAGTTACAGGGGCAGGGATCAGCCCCAGCATTTT. It translates as CASSYRGRDQPQHF.